This is a list of T cell receptor beta chains from one sample in a study of ipilimumab plus nivolumab after autologous stem cell transplantation. TCRdb's copy holds only in-frame clones and misses some; the assay was immunoSEQ multiplex PCR. The sample has approximately 20,000 clones, roughly 74% seen once; the top ten hold around a quarter. The material was PBMCs, obtained in a trial of ipilimumab plus nivolumab as post-transplant consolidation. The receptors come from a male donor with diffuse large B-cell lymphoma. CDR3s include the opening cysteine and the closing phenylalanine or tryptophan. The D gene is left open where the match is weak. The size field is filled for only some rows; it gives once, few, many or a size class.

J,D,V,size,DNA,CDR3
TRBJ1-6,TRBD1,TRBV27,NA,TGTGCCAGCAGGAGGCCCGGGACAGGGTATGATAATTCACCCCTCCACTTT,CASRRPGTGYDNSPLHF
TRBJ2-5,NA,TRBV5-1,NA,TGCGCCAGCAGCTCCTTAAGGACCTTGTACTTC,CASSSLRTLYF
TRBJ1-2,NA,TRBV6-1,NA,TGTGCCAGCAGTGAAGAAACAGGACTGAACTATGGCTACACCTTC,CASSEETGLNYGYTF
TRBJ2-2,NA,TRBV5-1,few,TGCGCCAGCAGCTTACCTGGAGACAGGACGAACACCGGGGAGCTGTTTTTT,CASSLPGDRTNTGELFF
TRBJ1-1,NA,TRBV19,NA,TGTGCCAGTAGTGGCGGGCCCCGGGGTACTGAAGCTTTCTTT,CASSGGPRGTEAFF
TRBJ2-6,NA,TRBV7-7,NA,TGTGCTAGCAGCCCAGGGTTAGCTGGGGCCAACGTCCTGACTTTC,CASSPGLAGANVLTF
TRBJ2-7,TRBD2,TRBV7-6,NA,TGTGCCAGCAGCCCGCGGGGGGCCGAGACCTACGAGCAGTACTTC,CASSPRGAETYEQYF
TRBJ1-1,NA,TRBV7-8,NA,TGTGCCAGCAGCTTAGACACTGAAGCTTTCTTT,CASSLDTEAFF
TRBJ1-5,NA,TRBV5-1,NA,TGCGCCAGCAGCTTGGATGGGCTTCGACAGCCCCAGCATTTT,CASSLDGLRQPQHF
TRBJ1-1,TRBD1,TRBV28,NA,TGTGCCAGCAGCCTAACGGGACAGGGGGCGCGGGCTTTCTTT,CASSLTGQGARAFF
TRBJ1-2,NA,TRBV5-1,NA,TGCGCCAGCAGCTTCGCCAGCTCTAACTATGGCTACACCTTC,CASSFASSNYGYTF
TRBJ2-3,NA,TRBV7-2,NA,TGTGCCAGCAGCCCGACTCCGTACACAGATACGCAGTATTTT,CASSPTPYTDTQYF
TRBJ2-1,NA,TRBV25-1,NA,TGTGCCAGCAGTGAAGATAGAAGAGAGCAGTTCTTC,CASSEDRREQFF
TRBJ1-2,NA,TRBV30,NA,TGTGCCTGGAGCACTTTCCCCCATGGCTACACCTTC,CAWSTFPHGYTF
TRBJ1-6,TRBD1,TRBV5-1,NA,TGCGCCAGCAGCTTGGCCGTGTCGGCAGGGGGAAATTCACCCCTCCACTTT,CASSLAVSAGGNSPLHF
TRBJ2-7,TRBD2,TRBV7-2,NA,TGTGCCAGCAGCTTAGCCGGACTAGCGGTCGACGAGCAGTACTTC,CASSLAGLAVDEQYF
TRBJ1-1,NA,TRBV7-8,NA,TGTGCCAGCAGCTTGGCTCTTAGTAAAGACTACACTGAAGCTTTCTTT,CASSLALSKDYTEAFF
TRBJ1-1,NA,TRBV10-2,NA,TGCGCCAGCAGTGAATGGGGCGAGAACACTGAAGCTTTCTTT,CASSEWGENTEAFF
TRBJ2-5,TRBD2,TRBV9,NA,TGTGCCAGCACCACTCGCCAGGCGGGGGGACAAGAGACCCAGTACTTC,CASTTRQAGGQETQYF
TRBJ2-2,NA,TRBV4-1,few,TGCGCCAGCAGCCAGCTGGAGTGGGGGGCCGGGGAGCTGTTTTTT,CASSQLEWGAGELFF
TRBJ1-2,NA,TRBV11-2,once,TGTGCCAGCAGCTTAGGGTCAGTAAACTATGGCTACACCTTC,CASSLGSVNYGYTF
TRBJ2-7,TRBD2,TRBV10-2,NA,TGCGCCAGCAGTAGTAGCGGGAGGGGATCCTACGAGCAGTACTTC,CASSSSGRGSYEQYF
TRBJ2-1,NA,TRBV6-5,NA,TGTGCCAGCACCCCTTACTCCTACAATGAGCAGTTCTTC,CASTPYSYNEQFF
TRBJ1-4,NA,TRBV27,NA,TGTGCCAGCAGCTCCATCCTTAATGAAAAACTGTTTTTT,CASSSILNEKLFF
TRBJ2-1,TRBD2,TRBV11-3,once,TGTGCCAGCAGCCCTCGGCGGGAGAGTATAGGTAATGAGCAGTTCTTC,CASSPRRESIGNEQFF
TRBJ2-2,NA,TRBV5-4,NA,TGTGCCAGCAGGGCAGACGGGGGCGCGAGCACCGGGGAGCTGTTTTTT,CASRADGGASTGELFF
TRBJ2-5,NA,TRBV5-4,NA,TGTGCCAGCAGACGGGACTTTCAAGAGACCCAGTACTTC,CASRRDFQETQYF
TRBJ1-5,NA,TRBV5-1,NA,TGCGCCAGCAGCTGGGATGGCAATCAGCCCCAGCATTTT,CASSWDGNQPQHF